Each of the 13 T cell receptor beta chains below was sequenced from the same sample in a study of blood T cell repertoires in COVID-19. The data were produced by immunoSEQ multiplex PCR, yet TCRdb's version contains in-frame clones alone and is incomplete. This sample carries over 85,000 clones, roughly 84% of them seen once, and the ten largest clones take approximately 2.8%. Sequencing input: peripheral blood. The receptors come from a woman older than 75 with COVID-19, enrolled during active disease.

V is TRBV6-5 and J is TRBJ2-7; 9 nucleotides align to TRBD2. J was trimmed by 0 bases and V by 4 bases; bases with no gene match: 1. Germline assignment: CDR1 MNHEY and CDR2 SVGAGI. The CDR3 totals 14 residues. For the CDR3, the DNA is TGTGCCAGCAGTTTTAGCGGGAGCTCCTACGAGCAGTACTTC. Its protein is CASSFSGSSYEQYF.

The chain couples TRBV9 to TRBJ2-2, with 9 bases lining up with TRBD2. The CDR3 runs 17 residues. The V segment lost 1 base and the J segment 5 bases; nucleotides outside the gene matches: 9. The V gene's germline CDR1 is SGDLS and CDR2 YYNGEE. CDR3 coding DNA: TGTGCCAGCAGCGTATTTAGCGGGGGCCTCGGGACCGGGGAGCTGTTTTTT. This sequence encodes CASSVFSGGLGTGELFF.

In DNA, the CDR3 is TGTGCCAGCTCACCGAAGCAGGGCACTGAAGCTTTCTTT. Translation: CASSPKQGTEAFF. The chain has TRBV18 and TRBJ1-1; D possibly corresponds to TRBD1 (5 bases). Trimming stripped 3 bases from V and 4 bases from J, with 9 bases between. This CDR3 contains 13 residues. CDR1 and CDR2 from the germline V gene are KGHSH and LQKENI.

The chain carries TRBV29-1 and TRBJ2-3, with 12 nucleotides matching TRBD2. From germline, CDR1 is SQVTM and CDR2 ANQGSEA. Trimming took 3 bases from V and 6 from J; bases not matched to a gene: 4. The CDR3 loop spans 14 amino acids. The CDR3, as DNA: TGCAGCGTTGAGCGACTAGCGGGAGAGGATACGCAGTATTTT. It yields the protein CSVERLAGEDTQYF.

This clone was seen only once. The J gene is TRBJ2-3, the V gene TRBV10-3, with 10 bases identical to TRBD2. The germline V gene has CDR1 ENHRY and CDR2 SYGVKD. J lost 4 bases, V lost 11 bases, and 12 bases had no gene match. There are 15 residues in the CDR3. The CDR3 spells CAPRLAGVSADTQYF. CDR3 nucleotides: TGTGCCCCCAGGCTAGCGGGAGTATCCGCAGATACGCAGTATTTT.

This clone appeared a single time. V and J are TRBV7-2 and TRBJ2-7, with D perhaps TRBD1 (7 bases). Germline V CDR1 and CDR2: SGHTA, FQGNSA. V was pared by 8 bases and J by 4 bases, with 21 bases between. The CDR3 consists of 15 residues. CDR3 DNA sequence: TGTGCCAGCGCTCAGGGGGGCTGGGGAGAGTACGAGCAGTACTTC. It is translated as CASAQGGWGEYEQYF. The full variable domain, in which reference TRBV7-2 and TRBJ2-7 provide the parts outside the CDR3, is GAGVSQSPSNKVTEKGKDVELRCDPISGHTALYWYRQSLGQGLEFLIYFQGNSAPDKSGLPSDRFSAERTGGSVSTLTIQRTQQEDSAVYLCASAQGGWGEYEQYFGPGTRLTVT.

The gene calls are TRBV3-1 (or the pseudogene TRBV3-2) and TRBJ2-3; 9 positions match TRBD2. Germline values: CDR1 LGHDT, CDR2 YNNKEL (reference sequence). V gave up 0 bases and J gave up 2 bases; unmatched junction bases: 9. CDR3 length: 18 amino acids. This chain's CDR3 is CASSQDSKAGGSTDTQYF. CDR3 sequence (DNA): TGTGCCAGCAGCCAAGATTCGAAGGCGGGAGGGTCCACAGATACGCAGTATTTT.

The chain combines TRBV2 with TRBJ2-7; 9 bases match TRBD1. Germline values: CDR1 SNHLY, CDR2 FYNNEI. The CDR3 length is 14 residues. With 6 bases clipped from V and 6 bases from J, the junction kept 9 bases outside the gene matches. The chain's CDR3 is CASSEPGQGSEQYF. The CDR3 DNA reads TGTGCCAGCAGCGAACCGGGACAGGGATCCGAGCAGTACTTC.

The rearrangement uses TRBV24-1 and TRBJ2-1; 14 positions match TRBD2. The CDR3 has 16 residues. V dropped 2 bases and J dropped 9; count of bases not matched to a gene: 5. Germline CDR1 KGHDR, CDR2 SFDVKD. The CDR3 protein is CATSDSGTSGGIEQFF. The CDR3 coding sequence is TGTGCCACCAGTGATTCCGGGACTAGCGGGGGCATTGAGCAGTTCTTC.

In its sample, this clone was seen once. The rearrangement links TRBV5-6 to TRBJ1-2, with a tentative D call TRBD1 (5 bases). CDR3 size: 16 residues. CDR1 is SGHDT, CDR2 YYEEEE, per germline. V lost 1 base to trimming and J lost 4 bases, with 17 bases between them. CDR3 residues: CASSLPVPTDSYGYTF. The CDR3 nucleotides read TGTGCCAGCAGCTTGCCGGTTCCGACAGACTCCTATGGCTACACCTTC. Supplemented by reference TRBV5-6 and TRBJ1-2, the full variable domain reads DAGVTQSPTHLIKTRGQQVTLRCSPKSGHDTVSWYQQALGQGPQFIFQYYEEEERQRGNFPDRFSGHQFPNYSSELNVNALLLGDSALYLCASSLPVPTDSYGYTFGSGTRLTVV.

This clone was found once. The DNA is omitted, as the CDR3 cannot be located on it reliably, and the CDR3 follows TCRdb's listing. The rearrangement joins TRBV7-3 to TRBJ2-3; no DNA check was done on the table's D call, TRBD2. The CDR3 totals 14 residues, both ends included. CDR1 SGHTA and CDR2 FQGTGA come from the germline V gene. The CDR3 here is CASSSSGLADTQYF.

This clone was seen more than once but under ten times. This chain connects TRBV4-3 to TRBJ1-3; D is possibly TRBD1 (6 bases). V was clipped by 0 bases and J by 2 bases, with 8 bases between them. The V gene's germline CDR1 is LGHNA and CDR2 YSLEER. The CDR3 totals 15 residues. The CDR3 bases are TGCGCCAGCAGCCAAGAGGGGACAACTGGAAACACCATATATTTT. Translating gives CASSQEGTTGNTIYF.

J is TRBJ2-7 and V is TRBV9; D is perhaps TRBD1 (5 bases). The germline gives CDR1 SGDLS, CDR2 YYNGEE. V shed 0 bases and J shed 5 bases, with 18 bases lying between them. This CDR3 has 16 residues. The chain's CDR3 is CASSVAPGVGPNEQYF. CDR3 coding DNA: TGTGCCAGCAGCGTAGCTCCGGGTGTGGGGCCCAACGAGCAGTACTTC. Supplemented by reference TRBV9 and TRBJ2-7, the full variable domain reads DSGVTQTPKHLITATGQRVTLRCSPRSGDLSVYWYQQSLDQGLQFLIQYYNGEERAKGNILERFSAQQFPDLHSELNLSSLELGDSALYFCASSVAPGVGPNEQYFGPGTRLTVT.